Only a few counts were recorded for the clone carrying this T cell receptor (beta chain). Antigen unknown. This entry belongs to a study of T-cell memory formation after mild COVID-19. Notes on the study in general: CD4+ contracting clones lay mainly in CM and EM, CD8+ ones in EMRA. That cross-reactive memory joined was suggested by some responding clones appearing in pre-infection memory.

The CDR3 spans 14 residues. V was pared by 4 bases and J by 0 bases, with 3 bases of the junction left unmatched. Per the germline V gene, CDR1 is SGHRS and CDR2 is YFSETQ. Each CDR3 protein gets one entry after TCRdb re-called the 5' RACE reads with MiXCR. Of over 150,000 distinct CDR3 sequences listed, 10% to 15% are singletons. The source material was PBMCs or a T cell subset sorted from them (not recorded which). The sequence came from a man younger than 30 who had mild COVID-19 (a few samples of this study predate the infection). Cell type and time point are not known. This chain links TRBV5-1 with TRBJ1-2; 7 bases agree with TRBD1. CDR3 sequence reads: CASSNRGANYGYTF. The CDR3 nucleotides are TGCGCCAGCAGCAACAGGGGAGCTAACTATGGCTACACCTTC.